This T cell receptor beta chain was captured in a study of T cells expressing NK-cell markers. As the method of synthesis, 5'RACE template switching with UMIs yielded TCR beta cDNA. No DNA is given; TCRdb re-called the 5' RACE reads and lists each CDR3 protein once. The sample totals a few hundred thousand distinct CDR3 sequences; its top ten clones hold about 3.6%. The CDR3 spans 14 residues. CDR1 is SQVTM, CDR2 ANQGSEA, per germline. The chain has TRBV29-1 and TRBJ2-3; TCRdb picks TRBD2, but there is no DNA to check that call. Sequences were obtained from blood T cells: a sorted CD56 or NKG2C T cell subset, CD4+ or CD8+ T cells, or bulk PBMC T cells (not recorded which). This TCR was sampled from a man in his late teens or twenties in good health. The CDR3 sequence is CSAIELAARDTQYF.